What follows is one T cell receptor (beta chain) and its context. Its antigen is not identified. The data belong to a study of cytomegalovirus exposure and HLA in healthy donors. Whole-study context: The early release's HLA-typed donors yielded 65 million to 85 million unique TCRs.

Study-wide points: Per a later analysis, 18,000 or so TCR beta sequences showed association with HLA alleles at 0.05 false discovery rate. Certain sequence variants were highly shared and formed a cluster, and this cluster was likely a sequencing artifact.

PCR amplification relied on 60 Vbeta primers (plus 13 Jbeta primers). Per the study methods: A follow-up analysis tallied 65 million to 80 million unique TCR beta chains, roughly 11 million shared. The assay was immunoSEQ multiplex PCR, and TCRdb's table has in-frame clones only and misses some. The V and J calls and the clone size are those of that table, but D and trimming were determined from the DNA. The sample has under 110,000 clones; 65% to 80% are singletons. This CDR3 contains 12 residues. V lost 1 base to trimming and J lost 5 bases; unmatched junction nucleotides: 1. In germline, CDR1 is SQVTM, CDR2 ANQGSEA.

The chain recombines TRBV29-1 with TRBJ1-2; 7 positions agree with TRBD1. The sequenced material came from PBMCs. The sequence came from a man aged 60-69 years in good health and CMV-seronegative. The chain's CDR3 is CSVEGQGYGYTF. CDR3 nucleotide sequence: TGCAGCGTTGAAGGACAGGGATATGGCTACACCTTC.